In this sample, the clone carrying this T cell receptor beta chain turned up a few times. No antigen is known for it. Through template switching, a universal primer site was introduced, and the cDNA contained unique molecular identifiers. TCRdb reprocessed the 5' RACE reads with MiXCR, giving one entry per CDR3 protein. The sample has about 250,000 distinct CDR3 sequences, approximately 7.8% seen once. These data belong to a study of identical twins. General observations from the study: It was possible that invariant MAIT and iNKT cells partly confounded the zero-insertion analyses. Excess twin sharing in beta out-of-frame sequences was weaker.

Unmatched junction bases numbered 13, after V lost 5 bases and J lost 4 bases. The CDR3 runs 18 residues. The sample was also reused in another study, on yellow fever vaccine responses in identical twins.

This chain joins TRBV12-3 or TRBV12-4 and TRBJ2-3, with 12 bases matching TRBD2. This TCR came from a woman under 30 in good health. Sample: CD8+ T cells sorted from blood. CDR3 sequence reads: CASSPPSGRAEVADTQYF. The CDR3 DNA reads TGTGCCAGCAGTCCACCTAGCGGGAGGGCCGAGGTTGCAGATACGCAGTATTTT.